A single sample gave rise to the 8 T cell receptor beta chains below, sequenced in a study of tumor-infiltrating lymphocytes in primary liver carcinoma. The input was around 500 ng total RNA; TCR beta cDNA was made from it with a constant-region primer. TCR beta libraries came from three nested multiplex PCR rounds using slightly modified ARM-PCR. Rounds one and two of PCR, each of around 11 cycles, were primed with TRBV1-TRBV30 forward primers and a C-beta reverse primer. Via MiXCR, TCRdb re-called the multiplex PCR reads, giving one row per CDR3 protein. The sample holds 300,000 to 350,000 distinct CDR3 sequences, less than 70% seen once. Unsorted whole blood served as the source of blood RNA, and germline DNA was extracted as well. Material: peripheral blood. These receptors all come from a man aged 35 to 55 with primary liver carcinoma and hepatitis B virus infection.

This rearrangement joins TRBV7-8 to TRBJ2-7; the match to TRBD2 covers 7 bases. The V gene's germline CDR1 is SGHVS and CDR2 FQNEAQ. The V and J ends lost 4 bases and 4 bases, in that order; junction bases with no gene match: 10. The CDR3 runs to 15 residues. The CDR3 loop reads CASSSSGAPHYEQYF. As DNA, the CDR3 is TGTGCCAGCAGCTCGAGCGGGGCCCCTCATTACGAGCAGTACTTC.

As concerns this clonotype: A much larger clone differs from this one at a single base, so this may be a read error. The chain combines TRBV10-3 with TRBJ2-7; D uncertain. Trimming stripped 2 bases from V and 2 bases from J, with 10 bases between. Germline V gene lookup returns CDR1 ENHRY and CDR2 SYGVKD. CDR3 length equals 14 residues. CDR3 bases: TGTGCCATCAGTGAGATTGTGGGAACCTACGAGCAGTACTTC. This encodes CAISEIVGTYEQYF.

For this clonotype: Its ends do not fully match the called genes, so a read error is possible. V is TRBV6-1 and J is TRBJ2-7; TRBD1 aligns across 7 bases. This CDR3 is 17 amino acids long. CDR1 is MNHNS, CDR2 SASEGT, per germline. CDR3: CASSELGGRGSIGEQCF. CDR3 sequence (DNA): TGTGCCAGCAGTGAACTAGGGGGCCGGGGCTCAATCGGCGAGCAGTGCTTC.

The CDR3 here is CASSYSSKREVFSEQFF. CDR3 nucleotide sequence: TGTGCCAGCAGTTACTCCTCAAAGCGGGAGGTGTTCAGTGAGCAGTTCTTC. This chain connects TRBV6-2 or TRBV6-3 to TRBJ2-1; 9 nucleotides line up with TRBD2. After removal of 0 bases from V and 9 bases from J, the junction contained 12 bases not matched to a gene. CDR3 length: 17 amino acids. Germline-derived CDR1 and CDR2 are MNHEY and SVGEGT.

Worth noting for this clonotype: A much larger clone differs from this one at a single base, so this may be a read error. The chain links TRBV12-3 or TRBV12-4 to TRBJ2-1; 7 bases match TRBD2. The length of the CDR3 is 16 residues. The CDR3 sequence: CTSSAGLESSYNEQFF. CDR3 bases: TGTACCAGCAGTGCTGGACTAGAGAGCTCCTACAATGAGCAGTTCTTC.

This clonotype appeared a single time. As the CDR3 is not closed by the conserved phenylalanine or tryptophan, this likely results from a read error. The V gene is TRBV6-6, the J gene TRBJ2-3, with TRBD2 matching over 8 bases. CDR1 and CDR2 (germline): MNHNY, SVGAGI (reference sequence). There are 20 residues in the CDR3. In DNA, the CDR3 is TGTGTCAGCAGTAAGCGTAGCGGGGCTAGCCCTCAGCGGGGCATAGATACGCAGTATCTT. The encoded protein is CVSSKRSGASPQRGIDTQYL.

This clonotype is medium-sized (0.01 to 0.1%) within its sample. The CDR3 DNA reads TGTGCCAGCAGCTTAGTGGCAGGGATGGAGACCCAGTACTTC. Its translation is CASSLVAGMETQYF. V is TRBV11-2 and J is TRBJ2-5; TRBD1 is a possible D gene (5 bases). The CDR3 extends over 14 amino acids. V lost 1 base and J lost 5, with 11 bases in between. Germline CDR1 is SGHAT and CDR2 is FQNNGV. The full variable domain, rest sourced from reference TRBV11-2 and TRBJ2-5, is EAGVAQSPRYKIIEKRQSVAFWCNPISGHATLYWYQQILGQGPKLLIQFQNNGVVDDSQLPKDRFSAERLKGVDSTLKIQPAKLEDSAVYLCASSLVAGMETQYFGPGTRLLVL.

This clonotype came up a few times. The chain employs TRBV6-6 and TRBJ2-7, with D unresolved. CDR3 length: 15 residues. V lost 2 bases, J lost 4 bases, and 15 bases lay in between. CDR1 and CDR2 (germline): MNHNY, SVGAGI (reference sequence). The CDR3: CASSYLGDLAYEQYF. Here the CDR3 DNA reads TGTGCCAGCAGTTACCTAGGAGACTTAGCATACGAGCAGTACTTC.